The clone carrying this TCR beta chain was observed at least ten times. As yet, its antigen is unknown. As handled by the study authors: Clinicopathological groups supplied CDR3 differences that were used to build a distant-metastasis classifier for papillary thyroid cancer. MiXCR re-clonotyped the PCR reads for TCRdb. TCRdb's processing, not the authors' own work, is the source of the V and J calls. This table has 64,000 or so clones, around 15% appearing once. Not a single patient had been given any form of treatment at any point before undergoing thyroid surgery. The sample comes from a study of metastatic and nonmetastatic thyroid tumors. Study-wide background: Both malignant and benign thyroid patients supplied peripheral blood and tumor or nodule tissue samples, across which the repertoires of these patients were then compared.

Study results and limitations: Reportedly, malignant thyroid tumors had significantly higher TCR beta diversity than benign nodules, in blood and tumor.

Germline CDR1 is LNHNV and CDR2 is YYDKDF (reference sequence). This CDR3 contains 15 residues. J was trimmed by 4 bases and V by 3 bases; bases with no gene match: 6. The chain employs TRBV15 and TRBJ2-5; 9 bases agree with TRBD2. The receptor's source is a male donor with papillary thyroid cancer or a benign thyroid nodule (not recorded which). Some clones in this sample may be carry-over from other donors' samples. The sample comprised blood. The CDR3 loop reads CATSSGREGRETQYF. DNA of the CDR3: TGTGCCACCAGCAGCGGGCGGGAGGGCCGAGAGACCCAGTACTTC.